This TCR beta chain was profiled in a study of T cell responses to AZD1222 COVID-19 vaccine. Study-level findings and limits: Spike regions recognized by vaccine-associated CD4 TCRs spanned the protein, led by 160-218 and 743-854. Increased Spike-specific TCR breadth and depth were observed after two AZD1222 doses. Baseline antibody screening turned up just a handful of seropositive AZD1222 recipients. White British donors predominated, females outnumbered males, and clonal diversity was possibly underestimated.

Germline V gene data show CDR1 as SGHVS and CDR2 as FNYEAQ. The V gene end was trimmed by 2 bases and the J gene end by 5 bases; junction bases not matched to a gene: 7. CDR3 length: 16 residues. Method: immunoSEQ multiplex PCR; TCRdb's copy keeps in-frame clones and lacks some. The sample holds approximately 96,000 clones, around nine tenths seen once. Comment on this clone: Its antigen is as yet unknown.

This specimen was peripheral blood, taken 28 days after the second AZD1222 dose. The clonotype originates from an adult who received the AZD1222 COVID-19 vaccine. The chain carries TRBV7-6 and TRBJ2-5; 11 positions agree with TRBD2. The CDR3 reads CASSLPSGGSFETQYF. CDR3 DNA sequence: TGTGCCAGCAGCTTACCTAGCGGGGGGAGTTTCGAGACCCAGTACTTC.